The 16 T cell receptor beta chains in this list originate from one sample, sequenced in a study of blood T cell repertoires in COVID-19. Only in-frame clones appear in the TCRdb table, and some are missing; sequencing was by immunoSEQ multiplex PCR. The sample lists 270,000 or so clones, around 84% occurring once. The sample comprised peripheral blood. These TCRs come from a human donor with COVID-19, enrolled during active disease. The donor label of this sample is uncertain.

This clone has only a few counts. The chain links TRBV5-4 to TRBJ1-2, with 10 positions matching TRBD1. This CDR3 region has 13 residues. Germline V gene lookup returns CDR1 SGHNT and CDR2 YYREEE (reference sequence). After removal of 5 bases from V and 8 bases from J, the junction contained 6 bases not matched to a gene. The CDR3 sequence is CASSYDRGRGYTF. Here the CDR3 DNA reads TGTGCCAGCAGTTACGACAGGGGGCGAGGCTACACCTTC.

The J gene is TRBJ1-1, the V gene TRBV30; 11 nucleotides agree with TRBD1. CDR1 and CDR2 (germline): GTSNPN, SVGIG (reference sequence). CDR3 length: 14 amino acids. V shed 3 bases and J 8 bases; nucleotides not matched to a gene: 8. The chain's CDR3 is CAWSFKGTGGEAFF. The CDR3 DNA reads TGTGCCTGGAGCTTCAAGGGGACAGGGGGGGAAGCTTTCTTT.

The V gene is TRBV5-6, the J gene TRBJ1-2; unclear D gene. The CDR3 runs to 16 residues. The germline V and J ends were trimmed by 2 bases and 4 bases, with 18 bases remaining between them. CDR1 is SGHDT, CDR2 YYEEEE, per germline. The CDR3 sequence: CASSFDSHSGSYGYTF. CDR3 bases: TGTGCCAGCAGCTTTGATTCCCACAGCGGCAGCTATGGCTACACCTTC.

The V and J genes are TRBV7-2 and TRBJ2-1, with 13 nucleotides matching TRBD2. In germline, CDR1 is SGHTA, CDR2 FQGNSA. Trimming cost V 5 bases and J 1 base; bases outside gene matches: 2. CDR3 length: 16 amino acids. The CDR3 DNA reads TGTGCCAGCAGCCCACTAGCGGGAGGGTCCTACAATGAGCAGTTCTTC. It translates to CASSPLAGGSYNEQFF.

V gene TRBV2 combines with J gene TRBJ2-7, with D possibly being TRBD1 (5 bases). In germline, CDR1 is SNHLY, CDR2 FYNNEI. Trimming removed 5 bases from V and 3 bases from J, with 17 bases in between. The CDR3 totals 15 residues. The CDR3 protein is CASSSARKGVYEQYF. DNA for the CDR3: TGTGCCAGCAGTTCCGCACGCAAAGGGGTCTACGAGCAGTACTTC.

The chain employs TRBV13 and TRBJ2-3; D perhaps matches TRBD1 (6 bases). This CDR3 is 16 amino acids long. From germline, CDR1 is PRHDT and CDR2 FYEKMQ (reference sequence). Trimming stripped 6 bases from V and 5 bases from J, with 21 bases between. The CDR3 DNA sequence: TGTGCCAGCAGTTATCGAAACAGGGTTTCGGGAGATACGCAGTATTTT. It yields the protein CASSYRNRVSGDTQYF.

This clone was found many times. Here the CDR3 reads CASTATGGNTEAFF. The CDR3 DNA is TGCGCCAGCACGGCCACGGGAGGGAACACTGAAGCTTTCTTT. The chain recombines TRBV5-1 with TRBJ1-1, with D unresolved. Germline V gives CDR1 SGHRS, CDR2 YFSETQ. The CDR3 totals 14 residues. Trimming stripped 6 bases from V and 1 base from J, with 13 bases between.

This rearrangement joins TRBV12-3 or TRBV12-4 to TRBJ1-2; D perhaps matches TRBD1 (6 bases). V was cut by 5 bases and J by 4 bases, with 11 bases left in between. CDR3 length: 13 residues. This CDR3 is CASSARTVYGYTF. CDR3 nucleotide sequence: TGTGCCAGCAGTGCCCGGACAGTCTATGGCTACACCTTC.

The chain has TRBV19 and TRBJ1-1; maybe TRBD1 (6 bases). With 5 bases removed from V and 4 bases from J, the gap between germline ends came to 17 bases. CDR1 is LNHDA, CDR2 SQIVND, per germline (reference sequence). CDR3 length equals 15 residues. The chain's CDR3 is CASSEQGFDSTEAFF. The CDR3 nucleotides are TGTGCCAGTAGTGAACAGGGCTTCGATAGCACTGAAGCTTTCTTT.

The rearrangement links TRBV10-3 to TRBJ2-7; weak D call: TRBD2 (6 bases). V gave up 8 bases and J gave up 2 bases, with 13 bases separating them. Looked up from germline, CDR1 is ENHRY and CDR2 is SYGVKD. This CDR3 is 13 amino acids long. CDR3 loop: CAIGSSETYEQYF. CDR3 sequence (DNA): TGTGCCATCGGCTCTAGCGAAACCTACGAGCAGTACTTC.

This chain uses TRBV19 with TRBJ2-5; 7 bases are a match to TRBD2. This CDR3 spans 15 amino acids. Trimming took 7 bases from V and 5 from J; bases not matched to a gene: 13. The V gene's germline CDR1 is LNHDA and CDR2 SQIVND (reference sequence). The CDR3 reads CASTPGGGVSETQYF. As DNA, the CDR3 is TGTGCCAGTACGCCGGGGGGAGGGGTCTCGGAGACCCAGTACTTC.

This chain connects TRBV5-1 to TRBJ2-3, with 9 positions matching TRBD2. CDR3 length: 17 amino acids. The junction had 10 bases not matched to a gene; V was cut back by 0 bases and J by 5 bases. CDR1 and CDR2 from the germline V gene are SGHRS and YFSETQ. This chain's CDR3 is CASSLESASGNIDTQYF. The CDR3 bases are TGCGCCAGCAGCTTGGAGTCCGCTAGCGGGAATATAGATACGCAGTATTTT.

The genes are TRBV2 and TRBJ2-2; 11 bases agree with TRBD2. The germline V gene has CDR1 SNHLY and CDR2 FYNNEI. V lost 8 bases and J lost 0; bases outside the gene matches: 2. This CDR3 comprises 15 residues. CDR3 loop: CASGGLAANTGELFF. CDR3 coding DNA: TGTGCCAGCGGGGGACTAGCGGCGAACACCGGGGAGCTGTTTTTT. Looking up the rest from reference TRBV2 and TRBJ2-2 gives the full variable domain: EPEVTQTPSHQVTQMGQEVILRCVPISNHLYFYWYRQILGQKVEFLVSFYNNEISEKSEIFDDQFSVERPDGSNFTLKIRSTKLEDSAMYFCASGGLAANTGELFFGEGSRLTVL.

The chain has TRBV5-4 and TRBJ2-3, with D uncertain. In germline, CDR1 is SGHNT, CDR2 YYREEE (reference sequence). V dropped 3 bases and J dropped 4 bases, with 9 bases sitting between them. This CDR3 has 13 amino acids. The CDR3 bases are TGTGCCAGCAGCTCAGGATTTGCAGATACGCAGTATTTT. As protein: CASSSGFADTQYF.

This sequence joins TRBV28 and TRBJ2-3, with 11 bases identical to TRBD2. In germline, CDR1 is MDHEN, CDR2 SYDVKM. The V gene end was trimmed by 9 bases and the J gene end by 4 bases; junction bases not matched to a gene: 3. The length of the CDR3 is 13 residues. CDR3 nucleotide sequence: TGTGCCAGAAAACTAGCGGGAGCAGATACGCAGTATTTT. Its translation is CARKLAGADTQYF. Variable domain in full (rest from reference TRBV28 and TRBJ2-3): DVKVTQSSRYLVKRTGEKVFLECVQDMDHENMFWYRQDPGLGLRLIYFSYDVKMKEKGDIPEGYSVSREKKERFSLILESASTNQTSMYLCARKLAGADTQYFGPGTRLTVL.

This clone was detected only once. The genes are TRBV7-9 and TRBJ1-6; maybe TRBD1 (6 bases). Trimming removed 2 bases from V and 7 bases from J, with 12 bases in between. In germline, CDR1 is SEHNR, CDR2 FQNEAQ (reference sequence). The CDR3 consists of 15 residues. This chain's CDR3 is CASSLNRDRNSPLHF. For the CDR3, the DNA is TGTGCCAGCAGCTTAAACAGGGATCGGAATTCACCCCTCCACTTT.